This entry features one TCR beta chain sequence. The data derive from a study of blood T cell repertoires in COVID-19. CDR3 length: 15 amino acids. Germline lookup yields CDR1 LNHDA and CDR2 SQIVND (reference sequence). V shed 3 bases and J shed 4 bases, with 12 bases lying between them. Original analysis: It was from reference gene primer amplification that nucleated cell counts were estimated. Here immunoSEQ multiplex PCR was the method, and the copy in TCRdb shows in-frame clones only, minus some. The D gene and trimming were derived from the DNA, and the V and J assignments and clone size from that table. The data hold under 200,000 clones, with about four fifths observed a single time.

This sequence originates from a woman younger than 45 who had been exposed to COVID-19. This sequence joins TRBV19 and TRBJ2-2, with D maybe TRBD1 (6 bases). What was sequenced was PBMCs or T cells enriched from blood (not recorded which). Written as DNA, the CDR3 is TGTGCCAGTAGTATCCTGGACAGTTCCACCGGGGAGCTGTTTTTT. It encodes CASSILDSSTGELFF.